The 30 T cell receptor beta chains given below trace back to one sample, sequenced in a study of shared clonotypes between healthy human individuals (TCRdb year 2020). Receptors were amplified or captured by the immunoSEQ multiplex PCR assay. Imported from immuneACCESS, the table was reduced by TCRdb to in-frame sequences with V and J called. These copies leave out some clones; in studies compared against another copy, an unresolved V gene accounts for under half, and the cause of the remainder is not known. Present in this sample are around 980,000 clones, 75% to 85% of which were seen just once. The ten largest make up 0.5% to 0.65% of the sample. The sequenced sample was memory CD4+ T cells from PBMCs. Read against the paper, the sample's cell subset or site label means: CD45RA-negative fraction. The receptors stem from a man younger than 35 in good health. Some clones in this sample may be carry-over from other donors' samples.

The V and J genes are TRBV5-1 and TRBJ2-1; TRBD1 matches at 9 bases. The length of the CDR3 is 15 residues. CDR1 is SGHRS and CDR2 is YFSETQ in the germline V gene. The V segment lost 5 bases and the J segment 4 bases; nucleotides outside the gene matches: 7. This CDR3 is CASRRTGTGYNEQFF. As DNA, the CDR3 is TGCGCCAGCAGGCGGACCGGGACAGGGTACAATGAGCAGTTCTTC.

This clone has a handful of counts. Other DNA sequences in the sample encode the same CDR3. The chain joins TRBV4-1 to TRBJ1-1, with unresolved D. V lost 0 bases, J lost 2 bases, and 10 bases lay in between. CDR1 is MGHRA, CDR2 YSYEKL, per germline. The CDR3 contains 15 residues. CDR3: CASSQDRPANTEAFF. The CDR3 coding sequence is TGCGCCAGCAGCCAAGATCGTCCGGCTAACACTGAAGCTTTCTTT.

The chain combines TRBV2 with TRBJ1-1, with TRBD1 identical over 7 bases. The length of the CDR3 is 14 residues. Germline V gene lookup returns CDR1 SNHLY and CDR2 FYNNEI. V gave up 6 bases and J gave up 7 bases; unmatched junction bases: 11. As DNA, the CDR3 is TGTGCCAGCAGCGTTGAGACAGGGTTTGGTGAAGCTTTCTTT. Translated, it gives CASSVETGFGEAFF.

This clone was counted once. This sequence joins TRBV7-2 and TRBJ2-7; 8 positions agree with TRBD1. There are 15 residues in the CDR3. V lost 1 base to trimming and J lost 5 bases; unmatched junction nucleotides: 7. Germline CDR1 is SGHTA and CDR2 is FQGNSA. This CDR3 is CASSLVFQGADEQYF. In DNA, the CDR3 is TGTGCCAGCAGCTTAGTCTTTCAGGGGGCCGACGAGCAGTACTTC.

V usage is TRBV30 and J usage is TRBJ1-1; D perhaps matches TRBD1 (6 bases). Per the germline V gene, CDR1 is GTSNPN and CDR2 is SVGIG (reference sequence). The CDR3 loop spans 14 amino acids. Trimming took off 3 bases at V and 1 base at J, with 12 bases between the two ends. CDR3 bases: TGTGCCTGGAGAGAGGACAGTAGGAACACTGAAGCTTTCTTT. Translating it yields CAWREDSRNTEAFF.

The chain has TRBV5-6 and TRBJ2-2; 9 bases align to TRBD1. Per the germline V gene, CDR1 is SGHDT and CDR2 is YYEEEE. J was trimmed by 5 bases and V by 4 bases; bases with no gene match: 3. CDR3 length: 14 amino acids. The CDR3 sequence: CASSLGTGTGELFF. The CDR3 DNA sequence: TGTGCCAGCAGCCTCGGGACAGGGACCGGGGAGCTGTTTTTT.

The chain uses TRBV4-1 and TRBJ1-3; D not resolved. V shed 4 bases and J shed 3 bases, with 7 bases lying between them. The germline V gene has CDR1 MGHRA and CDR2 YSYEKL. There are 13 residues in the CDR3. The CDR3 loop is CASSRYLGNTIYF. Written as DNA, the CDR3 is TGCGCCAGCAGCCGATACCTTGGAAACACCATATATTTT.

The V gene is TRBV19, the J gene TRBJ2-1; 7 bases align to TRBD1. This CDR3 region has 17 residues. The V gene end was trimmed by 1 base and the J gene end by 3 bases; junction bases not matched to a gene: 9. Germline loops: CDR1 LNHDA, CDR2 SQIVND (reference sequence). The CDR3 reads CASSIVGSGGFYNEQFF. CDR3 DNA sequence: TGTGCCAGTAGTATAGTGGGGTCAGGGGGTTTCTACAATGAGCAGTTCTTC.

This chain links TRBV28 with TRBJ1-4; no definite D call. The CDR3 is made up of 15 amino acids. Trimming cost V 4 bases and J 0 bases, with 9 bases left between them. The germline V gene has CDR1 MDHEN and CDR2 SYDVKM. The CDR3 DNA sequence: TGTGCCAGCAGTTCCCTAGCTGCAACTAATGAAAAACTGTTTTTT. This sequence encodes CASSSLAATNEKLFF.

This clone showed up just a few times. The chain employs TRBV5-8 and TRBJ2-2; D gene ambiguous. The CDR3 is 15 amino acids. V lost 0 bases and J lost 9, with 15 bases in between. From germline, CDR1 is SGHTS and CDR2 YDEGEE. The CDR3 DNA follows: TGTGCCAGCAGCTTGGTCGGGCACCTCTCGAGGGAGCTGTTTTTT. It specifies CASSLVGHLSRELFF.

This chain connects TRBV7-6 to TRBJ2-6, with 8 positions matching TRBD1. This CDR3 is built from 17 residues. The junction had 5 bases not matched to a gene; V was cut back by 4 bases and J by 0 bases. Germline assignment: CDR1 SGHVS and CDR2 FNYEAQ. CDR3 amino acids: CASSSGGASSGANVLTF. The CDR3 DNA sequence: TGTGCCAGCAGCTCAGGGGGCGCGTCCTCTGGGGCCAACGTCCTGACTTTC.

This chain uses TRBV25-1 with TRBJ2-5; 9 bases line up with TRBD1. V was pared by 2 bases and J by 3 bases, with 7 bases of the junction left unmatched. This CDR3 is 16 amino acids long. The germline CDR1 and CDR2 sequences are MGHDK and SYGVNS. The CDR3 protein is CASSEVGTGIKETQYF. CDR3 nucleotides: TGTGCCAGCAGTGAAGTCGGGACAGGGATAAAAGAGACCCAGTACTTC.

This sequence joins TRBV7-9 and TRBJ2-3; perhaps TRBD1 as D (5 bases). The CDR3 is 13 residues long. CDR1 is SEHNR, CDR2 FQNEAQ, per germline (reference sequence). Trimming removed 5 bases at V and 3 bases at J, with 9 bases between. The CDR3 sequence is CASSLDRTDTQYF. The CDR3 DNA reads as TGTGCCAGCAGCCTAGACAGAACAGATACGCAGTATTTT.

This chain joins TRBV5-1 and TRBJ1-1; D possibly corresponds to TRBD1 (6 bases). CDR3 length equals 15 residues. V was trimmed by 5 bases and J by 10 bases, leaving 24 bases between them. CDR1 and CDR2 from the germline V gene are SGHRS and YFSETQ. The CDR3 reads CASRAESGAITRAFF. The DNA for the CDR3 is TGCGCCAGCAGAGCCGAATCAGGGGCCATAACTCGAGCTTTCTTT. Using reference TRBV5-1 and TRBJ1-1 for the parts outside the CDR3, the full variable domain is KAGVTQTPRYLIKTRGQQVTLSCSPISGHRSVSWYQQTPGQGLQFLFEYFSETQRNKGNFPGRFSGRQFSNSRSEMNVSTLELGDSALYLCASRAESGAITRAFFGQGTRLTVV.

In the case of this clone: This sample also contains other DNA sequences that code for the same CDR3. V gene TRBV29-1 combines with J gene TRBJ1-2; D may be TRBD1 (5 bases). The CDR3 has 14 amino acids. Trimming pared 5 bases from V and 4 bases from J, leaving 17 bases between. Per germline, CDR1 SQVTM and CDR2 ANQGSEA. In DNA, the CDR3 is TGCAGCGTTTTGGGGAGAGGTAGGGGCTATGGCTACACCTTC. It translates to CSVLGRGRGYGYTF.

The J gene is TRBJ2-7, the V gene TRBV5-1; D remains ambiguous. V lost 2 bases and J 0 bases, leaving 12 bases between the germline ends. The CDR3 spans 15 residues. Germline V gene data show CDR1 as SGHRS and CDR2 as YFSETQ. CDR3 protein: CASSLWPGFSYEQYF. The CDR3, as DNA: TGCGCCAGCAGCTTATGGCCAGGCTTCTCCTACGAGCAGTACTTC.

In the case of this clone: Other nucleotide sequences from this sample produce the same CDR3. This sequence joins TRBV29-1 and TRBJ2-3; TRBD2 aligns across 9 bases. The CDR3 covers 14 residues. Per germline, CDR1 SQVTM and CDR2 ANQGSEA. The V gene end was trimmed by 4 bases and the J gene end by 0 bases; junction bases not matched to a gene: 2. CDR3 nucleotides: TGCAGCGTTGGACTAGCGGCTAGCACAGATACGCAGTATTTT. It codes for CSVGLAASTDTQYF.

The V and J genes are TRBV18 and TRBJ2-2; D not resolved. Germline-derived CDR1 and CDR2 are KGHSH and LQKENI. The CDR3 consists of 16 residues. V was trimmed by 3 bases and J by 0 bases, leaving 11 bases between them. CDR3 protein: CASSPVGSANTGELFF. The CDR3 region has the DNA TGTGCCAGCTCACCGGTAGGTTCCGCGAACACCGGGGAGCTGTTTTTT.

The rearrangement joins TRBV5-1 to TRBJ2-5; 10 bases match TRBD1. The CDR3 is 17 amino acids. The germline gives CDR1 SGHRS, CDR2 YFSETQ. V was clipped by 2 bases and J by 2 bases; unmatched bases: 9. The CDR3 spells CASSFLPRDRGQETQYF. CDR3 DNA sequence: TGCGCCAGCAGCTTTTTACCTCGGGACAGGGGACAAGAGACCCAGTACTTC.

V is TRBV7-9 and J is TRBJ1-4; 9 nucleotides align to TRBD1. CDR1 SEHNR and CDR2 FQNEAQ come from the germline V gene (reference sequence). The V segment lost 5 bases and the J segment 5 bases; nucleotides outside the gene matches: 12. The CDR3 totals 17 residues. The CDR3 here is CASSLGQGISPNEKLFF. For the CDR3, the DNA is TGTGCCAGCAGCCTAGGACAGGGGATTTCACCAAATGAAAAACTGTTTTTT.

This sequence joins TRBV7-9 and TRBJ2-2; 7 nucleotides align to TRBD2. The J segment lost 1 base and the V segment lost 7 bases, leaving 6 bases of the junction unmatched. The CDR3 totals 15 residues. Germline V gene sequence: CDR1 SEHNR, CDR2 FQNEAQ (reference sequence). Here the CDR3 DNA reads TGTGCCAGCACCCCGGGGGGATTGAACACCGGGGAGCTGTTTTTT. Its protein product is CASTPGGLNTGELFF.

This clone was seen once. The rearrangement joins TRBV5-1 to TRBJ1-2; 8 bases match TRBD1. Trimming took 4 bases from V and 6 from J; bases not matched to a gene: 5. The CDR3 length is 13 residues. Germline V gene lookup returns CDR1 SGHRS and CDR2 YFSETQ. CDR3 protein: CASSIGQGNGYTF. As DNA, the CDR3 is TGCGCCAGCAGCATAGGACAGGGCAATGGCTACACCTTC.

The rearrangement links TRBV27 to TRBJ1-1; 7 nucleotides agree with TRBD1. Unmatched junction bases numbered 18, after V lost 2 bases and J lost 0 bases. In germline, CDR1 is MNHEY, CDR2 SMNVEV (reference sequence). This CDR3 has 20 amino acids. The CDR3 DNA reads TGTGCCAGCAGTTTACGGGCCCGCCCCTATCAACAGGGGATGAACACTGAAGCTTTCTTT. Protein: CASSLRARPYQQGMNTEAFF.

The CDR3, as DNA: TGTGCCAGCAGTTCCGGGACTAGCGGGAGGGAGAATGAGCAGTTCTTC. Protein: CASSSGTSGRENEQFF. The gene calls are TRBV28 and TRBJ2-1; 16 bases match TRBD2. This CDR3 region has 16 residues. The germline V gene encodes CDR1 MDHEN and CDR2 SYDVKM. V shed 4 bases and J 7 bases; nucleotides not matched to a gene: 4.

The table lists this clone with a count of one. The chain combines TRBV28 with TRBJ1-4; maybe TRBD1 (6 bases). The CDR3 contains 14 residues. Trimming stripped 6 bases from V and 5 bases from J, with 13 bases between. Germline CDR1 and CDR2: MDHEN and SYDVKM. This chain's CDR3 is CASRWGTKNEKLFF. The DNA for the CDR3 is TGTGCCAGCAGGTGGGGGACAAAGAATGAAAAACTGTTTTTT.

The rearrangement joins TRBV18 to TRBJ1-5, with D unresolved. CDR3 length equals 15 residues. V was pared by 2 bases and J by 2 bases, with 10 bases between. Germline CDR1 is KGHSH and CDR2 is LQKENI. In DNA form, the CDR3 reads TGTGCCAGCTCACCAAGTCGGGTGCGCAATCAGCCCCAGCATTTT. Its protein product is CASSPSRVRNQPQHF.

The chain combines TRBV6-6 with TRBJ2-5; D remains unclear. Germline CDR1 and CDR2: MNHNY and SVGAGI (reference sequence). CDR3 length: 15 amino acids. V gave up 2 bases and J gave up 7 bases, with 17 bases separating them. CDR3 nucleotide sequence: TGTGCCAGCAGTTACCAGTCCGCGCCTGAGTCGACCCAGTACTTC. It translates to CASSYQSAPESTQYF.

This clone was observed a few times. This chain uses TRBV7-8 with TRBJ2-1; D may be TRBD1 (6 bases). With 3 bases removed from V and 4 bases from J, the gap between germline ends came to 10 bases. CDR1 and CDR2 from the germline V gene are SGHVS and FQNEAQ. The CDR3 covers 14 residues. The CDR3 nucleotides are TGTGCCAGCAGCTTTTTGCAGGGGTACAATGAGCAGTTCTTC. The encoded protein is CASSFLQGYNEQFF.

The rearrangement uses TRBV27 and TRBJ2-7, with 7 bases matching TRBD2. CDR1 MNHEY and CDR2 SMNVEV come from the germline V gene (reference sequence). The length of the CDR3 is 14 residues. The V gene end was trimmed by 6 bases and the J gene end by 2 bases; junction bases not matched to a gene: 7. CDR3 protein: CASSLRAGAYEQYF. The CDR3 DNA reads as TGTGCCAGCAGCCTCCGGGCGGGAGCCTACGAGCAGTACTTC.

This clone was counted only a few times. The gene calls are TRBV5-4 and TRBJ1-2; 8 nucleotides align to TRBD1. CDR1 is SGHNT and CDR2 is YYREEE in the germline V gene (reference sequence). V was pared by 3 bases and J by 0 bases, with 4 bases of the junction left unmatched. The CDR3 has 15 amino acids. CDR3 sequence reads: CASSSPDRANYGYTF. Written as DNA, the CDR3 is TGTGCCAGCAGCTCCCCGGACAGGGCTAACTATGGCTACACCTTC.